The 5 T cell receptor beta chains below come from one sample, sequenced in a study of beta chain features in type 1 diabetes. Reverse transcribing all isolated RNA meant expressed TCRB transcripts were sequenced. Clones were sequenced by immunoSEQ multiplex PCR, and TCRdb holds only the in-frame ones, with some missing. Counted here are some 500,000 clones, roughly 10% occurring once; the ten biggest clones make up more than 0.045%. Sequencing input: naive CD4+ T cells from blood. The source of these receptors is a woman between 18 and 30 years old in good health.

This clone has a handful of counts. The chain is built from TRBV29-1 and TRBJ2-2; 10 nucleotides agree with TRBD1. This CDR3 is 15 amino acids long. Losses at the gene ends were 5 bases for V and 4 bases for J; bases not matched to a gene: 7. The V gene's germline CDR1 is SQVTM and CDR2 ANQGSEA. The chain's CDR3 is CSVPGTGVFTGELFF. CDR3 DNA sequence: TGCAGCGTTCCCGGGACAGGGGTTTTCACCGGGGAGCTGTTTTTT.

This clone turned up a few times. The V and J genes are TRBV14 and TRBJ2-7; maybe TRBD2 (6 bases). Deletions cut 4 bases from V and 11 bases from J, with 15 bases between. The germline gives CDR1 SGHDN, CDR2 FVKESK. This CDR3 has 12 residues. The CDR3 bases are TGTGCCAGCAGCCTCCCCGCGGGAAGTAAGTACTTC. The encoded protein is CASSLPAGSKYF.

The chain employs TRBV11-2 and TRBJ2-3, with TRBD2 matching over 13 bases. The CDR3 spans 19 residues. Germline CDR1 SGHAT, CDR2 FQNNGV. V shed 4 bases, J shed 0 bases, and the junction held 10 bases outside the gene matches. CDR3 DNA sequence: TGTGCCAGCAGCTCCGTACTAGCGGGAGGGTCTCCTAGCACAGATACGCAGTATTTT. This encodes CASSSVLAGGSPSTDTQYF.

This clone came up a few times. This chain connects TRBV14 to TRBJ2-1; no clear D gene. V was cut by 0 bases and J by 9 bases, with 6 bases left in between. In germline, CDR1 is SGHDN, CDR2 FVKESK. This CDR3 has 12 residues. The CDR3 nucleotides read TGTGCCAGCAGCCAAGAGGGTCTTGAGCAGTTCTTC. Its translation is CASSQEGLEQFF. Combining the CDR3 with reference TRBV14 and TRBJ2-1 gives the whole variable domain EAGVTQFPSHSVIEKGQTVTLRCDPISGHDNLYWYRRVMGKEIKFLLHFVKESKQDESGMPNNRFLAERTGGTYSTLKVQPAELEDSGVYFCASSQEGLEQFFGPGTRLTVL.

V usage is TRBV5-1 and J usage is TRBJ2-1; D is unresolved. From germline, CDR1 is SGHRS and CDR2 YFSETQ. CDR3 length: 14 amino acids. Trimming shortened V by 0 bases and J by 6 bases, and 10 bases separated the two germline ends. CDR3 DNA sequence: TGCGCCAGCAGCTTGGTCGTGGGTGGCAATGAGCAGTTCTTC. Protein product: CASSLVVGGNEQFF.